A selection of T cell receptor beta chains follows, all from one sample in a study of beta chain features in type 1 diabetes. Only in-frame clones appear in the TCRdb table, and some are missing; sequencing was by immunoSEQ multiplex PCR. Of around 500,000 clones listed, approximately 10% are singletons. The sequenced material came from naive CD4+ T cells from blood. The receptor source for this set is a woman between 18 and 29 years old in good health. Both conserved end residues are part of each CDR3. The D gene is left open where the match is weak. Clone size appears in some rows only: once, few, many, or a class for an expanded clone.

clone size	J gene	V gene	D gene	CDR3 protein	CDR3 DNA
many	TRBJ2-7	TRBV10-3	-	CAIREGRAKDEQYF	TGTGCCATCAGAGAAGGACGGGCGAAGGACGAGCAGTACTTC
many	TRBJ2-6	TRBV30	-	CAWEPAGANVLTF	TGTGCCTGGGAGCCGGCTGGGGCCAACGTCCTGACTTTC
-	TRBJ2-5	TRBV2	-	CASSDRRANQETQYF	TGTGCCAGCAGTGATAGGCGGGCGAACCAAGAGACCCAGTACTTC
-	TRBJ2-1	TRBV4-3	-	CASSQSTGNEQFF	TGCGCCAGCAGCCAAAGTACAGGGAATGAGCAGTTCTTC
-	TRBJ2-5	TRBV7-9	-	CASSLITETQYF	TGTGCCAGCAGCTTAATCACAGAGACCCAGTACTTC
-	TRBJ1-1	TRBV15	-	CATSIGTEAFF	TGTGCCACCAGCATCGGGACTGAAGCTTTCTTT
-	TRBJ2-3	TRBV11-2	-	CASSFRYKTADTQYF	TGTGCCAGCAGCTTTCGATACAAAACGGCAGATACGCAGTATTTT
few	TRBJ1-6	TRBV14	-	CASSQVGAGSPLHF	TGTGCCAGCAGCCAAGTAGGGGCAGGTTCACCCCTCCACTTT
many	TRBJ1-5	TRBV2	-	CASGGGEPQHF	TGTGCCAGCGGGGGCGGAGAGCCCCAGCATTTT
few	TRBJ2-3	TRBV20-1	-	CSRGNTDTQYF	TGCAGCCGCGGGAACACAGATACGCAGTATTTT
-	TRBJ1-6	TRBV7-9	-	CASSLPPDKGSYNSPLHF	TGTGCCAGCAGCCTACCCCCGGACAAGGGTTCCTATAATTCACCCCTCCACTTT
few	TRBJ1-1	TRBV6-5	-	CASSRTLNTEAFF	TGTGCCAGCAGTCGCACACTAAACACTGAAGCTTTCTTT
-	TRBJ1-2	TRBV15	TRBD1	CATSREWDRRSYTF	TGTGCCACCAGCAGAGAGTGGGACAGGAGATCCTACACCTTC
-	TRBJ1-1	TRBV7-9	TRBD1	CASSRGQVAFF	TGTGCCAGCAGCCGCGGACAGGTAGCTTTCTTT
few	TRBJ2-7	TRBV7-9	TRBD1	CASRQPGTATYEQYF	TGTGCCAGCAGGCAACCCGGGACAGCTACCTACGAGCAGTACTTC
-	TRBJ1-1	TRBV2	-	CASGIPGSTEAFF	TGTGCCAGCGGCATTCCGGGGTCTACTGAAGCTTTCTTT
-	TRBJ2-3	TRBV25-1	TRBD2	CASSAGGRAVGDTQYF	TGTGCCAGCAGTGCTGGCGGGAGGGCGGTTGGAGATACGCAGTATTTT
few	TRBJ1-4	TRBV4-3	-	CASSRRSVGEEKLFF	TGCGCCAGCAGCCGTCGGTCTGTGGGTGAGGAAAAACTGTTTTTT
-	TRBJ2-3	TRBV7-9	-	CASKSSTDTQYF	TGTGCCAGTAAATCTAGCACAGATACGCAGTATTTT
few	TRBJ2-7	TRBV4-3	-	CASSQSWFGGTYEQYF	TGCGCCAGCAGCCAATCTTGGTTTGGCGGAACCTACGAGCAGTACTTC
few	TRBJ2-7	TRBV5-4	TRBD2	CASSPSGRSYEQYF	TGTGCCAGCAGCCCTAGCGGGAGGTCCTACGAGCAGTACTTC
few	TRBJ2-7	TRBV27	TRBD1	CASSRRDRGYEQYF	TGTGCCAGCAGTCGCCGGGACAGGGGCTACGAGCAGTACTTC
-	TRBJ2-5	TRBV6-5	-	CASSRMGDGEETQYF	TGTGCCAGCAGCCGGATGGGGGACGGCGAAGAGACCCAGTACTTC
-	TRBJ2-1	TRBV5-1	TRBD2	CASSLGLADYNEQFF	TGCGCCAGCAGCTTGGGGCTAGCGGATTACAATGAGCAGTTCTTC
once	TRBJ2-1	TRBV11-2	TRBD2	CASSPVTGGYEQFF	TGTGCCAGCAGTCCGGTGACGGGAGGGTATGAGCAGTTCTTC